The 13 T cell receptor beta chains below come from one sample, sequenced in a study of cytomegalovirus exposure and HLA in healthy donors. Primers included in the PCR were 60 Vbeta and 13 Jbeta primers. Method: immunoSEQ multiplex PCR; TCRdb's copy keeps in-frame clones and lacks some. The sample yields about 98,000 clones, 70% to 80% seen once. Sequencing was carried out using PBMCs. These receptors were collected from a man aged 18 to 30 in good health and CMV-seropositive.

This clone was observed a few times. The same CDR3 also results from other DNA sequences found in this sample. CDR3 in DNA: TGCGCCAGCAGCTTGGCAGGGTCGAACACTGAAGCTTTCTTT. Translating it yields CASSLAGSNTEAFF. The V and J genes are TRBV5-1 and TRBJ1-1, with a weak D call TRBD1 (5 bases). The CDR3 is 14 amino acids. V lost 0 bases, J lost 1 base, and 7 bases lay in between. CDR1 SGHRS and CDR2 YFSETQ come from the germline V gene.

The chain carries TRBV2 and TRBJ2-5; D remains unclear. Germline V gene lookup returns CDR1 SNHLY and CDR2 FYNNEI. The CDR3 runs to 17 residues. V was trimmed by 4 bases and J by 10 bases, leaving 28 bases between them. The CDR3 spells CASSVSSAILPRDGQYF. CDR3 DNA: TGTGCCAGCAGTGTGAGCAGCGCTATACTACCAAGAGACGGCCAGTACTTC.

This chain uses TRBV7-9 with TRBJ1-2; 12 bases line up with TRBD1. J lost 8 bases, V lost 4 bases, and 8 bases had no gene match. In germline, CDR1 is SEHNR, CDR2 FQNEAQ (reference sequence). This CDR3 has 15 residues. As DNA, the CDR3 is TGTGCCAGCAGCTGGGGGACAGGGGGCGAGGGAGGCTACACCTTC. This sequence encodes CASSWGTGGEGGYTF.

This clone was detected a few times. The CDR3 region has the DNA TGTGCCAGCAGCGGATCCGGGACAGGCCTTCAGGGAGCTTTCTTT. It codes for CASSGSGTGLQGAFF. The rearrangement uses TRBV7-9 and TRBJ1-1; 8 nucleotides agree with TRBD1. The CDR3 loop spans 15 amino acids. J gave up 10 bases and V 5 bases, and 15 bases lay outside the gene matches. CDR1 SEHNR and CDR2 FQNEAQ come from the germline V gene (reference sequence). The entire variable domain, with the rest obtained from reference TRBV7-9 and TRBJ1-1, is as follows: DTGVSQNPRHKITKRGQNVTFRCDPISEHNRLYWYRQTLGQGPEFLTYFQNEAQLEKSRLLSDRFSAERPKGSFSTLEIQRTEQGDSAMYLCASSGSGTGLQGAFFGQGTRLTVV.

The chain couples TRBV19 to TRBJ2-5; 9 bases match TRBD2. This CDR3 region has 14 residues. The V and J ends lost 3 bases and 2 bases, in that order; junction bases with no gene match: 1. Germline loops: CDR1 LNHDA, CDR2 SQIVND (reference sequence). This CDR3 reads CASSISGGQETQYF. Here the CDR3 DNA reads TGTGCCAGTAGTATTAGCGGGGGACAAGAGACCCAGTACTTC. Based on the CDR3 plus reference TRBV19 and TRBJ2-5, the full variable domain is DGGITQSPKYLFRKEGQNVTLSCEQNLNHDAMYWYRQDPGQGLRLIYYSQIVNDFQKGDIAEGYSVSREKKESFPLTVTSAQKNPTAFYLCASSISGGQETQYFGPGTRLLVL.

This clone was detected once. This chain joins TRBV4-1 and TRBJ1-4, with 9 bases that match TRBD1. Germline V gene lookup returns CDR1 MGHRA and CDR2 YSYEKL. The CDR3 is made up of 17 amino acids. V lost 1 base, J lost 7 bases, and 10 bases stayed unmatched. The CDR3 loop reads CASSQAGTGHPSEKLFF. The CDR3 DNA sequence: TGCGCCAGCAGCCAAGCCGGGACAGGGCACCCCAGTGAAAAACTGTTTTTT.

Ten or more counts support this clone. V gene TRBV6-6 combines with J gene TRBJ1-1; 8 bases match TRBD1. Germline CDR1 MNHNY, CDR2 SVGAGI (reference sequence). CDR3 length: 14 residues. V gave up 4 bases and J gave up 5 bases; unmatched junction bases: 6. The CDR3 DNA reads TGTGCCAGCAGTTTAGGACAGGGACGGACTGAAGCTTTCTTT. This gives the protein CASSLGQGRTEAFF.

This clone was seen a few times. The chain employs TRBV28 and TRBJ1-2, with D possibly matching TRBD1 (6 bases). Germline CDR1 MDHEN, CDR2 SYDVKM. Trimming left V 3 bases short and J 4 bases short, with 12 bases between. The CDR3 covers 14 residues. The CDR3 sequence: CASSFIQGIYGYTF. The CDR3 nucleotides read TGTGCCAGCAGTTTTATACAGGGTATCTATGGCTACACCTTC.

The rearrangement uses TRBV29-1 and TRBJ1-1; 7 bases line up with TRBD1. CDR1 SQVTM and CDR2 ANQGSEA come from the germline V gene. With 4 bases clipped from V and 1 base from J, the junction kept 9 bases outside the gene matches. This CDR3 spans 15 amino acids. The CDR3 nucleotides read TGCAGCGTTGGACAGGGAGATATTCGGAACACTGAAGCTTTCTTT. This encodes CSVGQGDIRNTEAFF.

V and J are TRBV7-9 and TRBJ2-5; 9 bases align to TRBD2. Looked up from germline, CDR1 is SEHNR and CDR2 is FQNEAQ (reference sequence). The trim removed 5 bases at V and 3 bases at J, leaving 7 bases unmatched. There are 15 residues in the CDR3. CDR3 region: CASSTRQRGEETQYF. CDR3 DNA: TGTGCCAGCAGCACCAGGCAGCGGGGGGAAGAGACCCAGTACTTC.

This clone came up a few times. The V and J genes are TRBV28 and TRBJ2-7, with 10 positions matching TRBD1. V dropped 6 bases and J dropped 5; count of bases not matched to a gene: 13. The CDR3 runs to 16 residues. Germline CDR1 MDHEN, CDR2 SYDVKM. CDR3 protein: CASRDSRDRGNDEQYF. CDR3 in DNA: TGTGCCAGCAGGGATAGCCGGGACAGGGGTAACGACGAGCAGTACTTC.

This clone was picked up a small number of times. The chain employs TRBV6-1 and TRBJ2-5; 8 positions agree with TRBD2. The J call may be faulty, since TRBJ2-7 better matches the DNA end. CDR1 and CDR2 from the germline V gene are MNHNS and SASEGT. The CDR3 consists of 15 residues. The CDR3 DNA reads TGTGCCAGCGAGGCAATGGCGGGGGGTTCCTACGAGCAGTACTTC. Translation: CASEAMAGGSYEQYF.

This rearrangement joins TRBV9 to TRBJ2-2; TRBD1 aligns across 7 bases. The CDR3 covers 15 residues. The trim removed 1 base at V and 7 bases at J, leaving 7 bases unmatched. Germline V gives CDR1 SGDLS, CDR2 YYNGEE. The CDR3 loop is CASSVRQGVDGELFF. CDR3 bases: TGTGCCAGCAGCGTAAGACAGGGTGTAGACGGGGAGCTGTTTTTT.